This passage covers 5 T cell receptor beta chains from one sample sequenced in a study of T cells after yellow fever vaccination. TCRdb processed the 5' RACE reads anew with MiXCR; each CDR3 protein has one entry. Of 300,000 or so distinct CDR3 sequences in the sample, around 4.1% are singletons; the top ten hold less than 25%. This sample comprised PBMCs, obtained 5 days after the yellow fever booster vaccination. These receptor sequences come from a man in his late teens or twenties who received the YFV17D yellow fever vaccine.

V is TRBV5-1 and J is TRBJ2-2, with D possibly being TRBD1 (5 bases). The CDR3 spans 17 residues. Trimming left V 3 bases short and J 0 bases short, with 15 bases between. The germline CDR1 and CDR2 sequences are SGHRS and YFSETQ. The CDR3 region has the DNA TGCGCCAGCAGCTGGGCCGACAGTACCTCGAACACCGGGGAGCTGTTTTTT. This gives the protein CASSWADSTSNTGELFF. Based on the CDR3 plus reference TRBV5-1 and TRBJ2-2, the full variable domain is KAGVTQTPRYLIKTRGQQVTLSCSPISGHRSVSWYQQTPGQGLQFLFEYFSETQRNKGNFPGRFSGRQFSNSRSEMNVSTLELGDSALYLCASSWADSTSNTGELFFGEGSRLTVL.

The genes are TRBV30 and TRBJ1-6, with D tentatively TRBD1 (5 bases). Germline CDR1 and CDR2: GTSNPN and SVGIG (reference sequence). This CDR3 is built from 14 residues. The CDR3 DNA follows: TGTGCTTCAGGGAGGAGCTCCTATAATTCACCCCTCCACTTT. Translating gives CASGRSSYNSPLHF.

This chain connects TRBV5-1 to TRBJ2-7, with 11 bases lining up with TRBD1. Germline CDR1 reads SGHRS; CDR2 reads YFSETQ. This CDR3 is built from 15 residues. Trimming at V came to 4 bases and at J to 3 bases, leaving 6 bases not matched to a gene. DNA for the CDR3: TGCGCCAGCAGCCTGGGACAGGGGGGGAACTACGAGCAGTACTTC. This encodes CASSLGQGGNYEQYF.

This clonotype has just a few counts. The chain joins TRBV5-1 to TRBJ1-6, with 8 bases lining up with TRBD1. The CDR3 sequence is 15 residues long. The germline V gene has CDR1 SGHRS and CDR2 YFSETQ. V shed 4 bases, J shed 3 bases, and the junction held 3 bases outside the gene matches. CDR3 loop: CASSIGTGYNSPLHF. The CDR3 nucleotides read TGCGCCAGCAGCATAGGGACAGGCTATAATTCACCCCTCCACTTT.

This clonotype was detected many times. The V gene is TRBV9, the J gene TRBJ1-1; 8 nucleotides agree with TRBD1. Germline loops: CDR1 SGDLS, CDR2 YYNGEE. The J segment lost 2 bases and the V segment lost 1 base, leaving 10 bases of the junction unmatched. This CDR3 comprises 17 residues. The CDR3 protein is CASSVPATTGENTEAFF. In nucleotides, the CDR3 is TGTGCCAGCAGCGTACCCGCCACGACAGGGGAAAACACTGAAGCTTTCTTT.